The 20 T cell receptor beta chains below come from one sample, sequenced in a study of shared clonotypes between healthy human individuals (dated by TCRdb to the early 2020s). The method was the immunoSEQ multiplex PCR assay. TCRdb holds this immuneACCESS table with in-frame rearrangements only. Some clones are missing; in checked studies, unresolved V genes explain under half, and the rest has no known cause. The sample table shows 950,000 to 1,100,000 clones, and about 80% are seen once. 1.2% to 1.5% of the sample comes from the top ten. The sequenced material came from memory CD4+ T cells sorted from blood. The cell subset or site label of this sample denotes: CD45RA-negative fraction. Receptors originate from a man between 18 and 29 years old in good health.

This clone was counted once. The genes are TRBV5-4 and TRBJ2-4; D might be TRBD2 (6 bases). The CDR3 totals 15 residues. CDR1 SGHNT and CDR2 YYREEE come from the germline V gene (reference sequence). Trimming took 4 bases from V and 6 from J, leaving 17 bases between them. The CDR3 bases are TGTGCCAGCAGCCCCCCGGGAGCTAAAATAAACATTCAGTACTTC. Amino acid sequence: CASSPPGAKINIQYF. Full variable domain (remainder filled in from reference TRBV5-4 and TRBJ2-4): ETGVTQSPTHLIKTRGQQVTLRCSSQSGHNTVSWYQQALGQGPQFIFQYYREEENGRGNFPPRFSGLQFPNYSSELNVNALELDDSALYLCASSPPGAKINIQYFGAGTRLSVL.

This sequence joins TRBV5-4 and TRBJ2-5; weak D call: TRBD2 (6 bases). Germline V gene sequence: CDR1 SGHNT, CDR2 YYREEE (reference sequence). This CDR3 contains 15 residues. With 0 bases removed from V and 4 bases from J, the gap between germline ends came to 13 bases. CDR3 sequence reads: CASSLGGARGETQYF. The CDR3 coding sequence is TGTGCCAGCAGCTTGGGAGGGGCGCGGGGAGAGACCCAGTACTTC.

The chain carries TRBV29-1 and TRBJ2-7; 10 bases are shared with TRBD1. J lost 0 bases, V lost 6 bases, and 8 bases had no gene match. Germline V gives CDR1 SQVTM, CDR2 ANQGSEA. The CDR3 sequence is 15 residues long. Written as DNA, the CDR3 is TGCAGCGTAGAAACCGGGACAGGGGTCTCCTACGAGCAGTACTTC. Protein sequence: CSVETGTGVSYEQYF.

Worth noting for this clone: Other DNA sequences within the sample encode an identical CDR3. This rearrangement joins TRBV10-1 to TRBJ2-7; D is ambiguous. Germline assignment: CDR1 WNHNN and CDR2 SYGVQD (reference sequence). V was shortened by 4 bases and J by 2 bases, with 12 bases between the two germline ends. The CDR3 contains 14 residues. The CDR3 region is CASSGDRPPYEQYF. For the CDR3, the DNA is TGCGCCAGCAGTGGTGACCGACCCCCCTACGAGCAGTACTTC.

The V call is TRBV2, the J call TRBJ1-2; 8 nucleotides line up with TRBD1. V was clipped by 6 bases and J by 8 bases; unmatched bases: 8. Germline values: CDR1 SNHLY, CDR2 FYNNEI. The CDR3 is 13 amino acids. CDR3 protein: CASRTGAVGGYTF. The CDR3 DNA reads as TGTGCCAGCAGGACAGGGGCCGTTGGCGGCTACACCTTC.

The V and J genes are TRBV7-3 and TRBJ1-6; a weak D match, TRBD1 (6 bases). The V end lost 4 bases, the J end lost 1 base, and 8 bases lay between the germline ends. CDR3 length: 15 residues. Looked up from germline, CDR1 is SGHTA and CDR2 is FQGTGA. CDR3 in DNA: TGTGCCAGCAGCTCCGGACAGTCCTATAATTCACCCCTCCACTTT. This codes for CASSSGQSYNSPLHF.

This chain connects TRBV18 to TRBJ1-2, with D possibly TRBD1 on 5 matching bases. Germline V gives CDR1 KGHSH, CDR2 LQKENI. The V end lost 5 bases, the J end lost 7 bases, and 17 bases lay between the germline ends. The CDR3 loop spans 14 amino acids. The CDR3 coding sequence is TGTGCCAGCTCAGCGGACTTCGTGGGGGGTGGCTACACCTTC. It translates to CASSADFVGGGYTF.

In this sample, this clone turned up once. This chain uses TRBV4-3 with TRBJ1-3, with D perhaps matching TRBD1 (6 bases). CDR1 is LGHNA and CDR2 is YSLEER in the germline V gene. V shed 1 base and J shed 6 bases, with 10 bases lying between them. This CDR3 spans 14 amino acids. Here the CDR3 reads CASSQASGENTIYF. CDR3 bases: TGCGCCAGCAGCCAAGCATCAGGGGAAAACACCATATATTTT.

The DNA of the CDR3 is TGTGCCAGCTCCGCGGACAGGGACTATGGCTACACCTTC. This gives the protein CASSADRDYGYTF. This chain connects TRBV18 to TRBJ1-2; 8 positions match TRBD1. This CDR3 spans 13 amino acids. V lost 6 bases to trimming and J lost 3 bases; unmatched junction nucleotides: 3. CDR1 is KGHSH and CDR2 is LQKENI in the germline V gene.

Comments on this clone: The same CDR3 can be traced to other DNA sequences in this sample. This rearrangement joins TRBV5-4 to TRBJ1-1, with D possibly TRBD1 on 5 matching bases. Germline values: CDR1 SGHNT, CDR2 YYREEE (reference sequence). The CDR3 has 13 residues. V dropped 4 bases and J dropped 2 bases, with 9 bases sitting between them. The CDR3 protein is CASSRDRNTEAFF. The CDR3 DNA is TGTGCCAGCAGCAGGGACCGCAACACTGAAGCTTTCTTT.

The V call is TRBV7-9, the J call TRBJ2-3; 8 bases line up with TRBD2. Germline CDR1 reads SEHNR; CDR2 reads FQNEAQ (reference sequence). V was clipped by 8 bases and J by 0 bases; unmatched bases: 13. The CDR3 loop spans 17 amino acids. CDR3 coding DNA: TGTGCCAGCCGTTTGATCCTTTCGGGGGGGAGCACAGATACGCAGTATTTT. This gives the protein CASRLILSGGSTDTQYF.

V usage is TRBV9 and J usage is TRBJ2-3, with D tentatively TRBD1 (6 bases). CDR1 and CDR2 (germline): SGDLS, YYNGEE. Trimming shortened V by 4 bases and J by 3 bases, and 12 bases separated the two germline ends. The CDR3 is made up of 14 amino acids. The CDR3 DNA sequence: TGTGCCAGCAGCTTATGGGACAAAACAGATACGCAGTATTTT. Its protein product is CASSLWDKTDTQYF.

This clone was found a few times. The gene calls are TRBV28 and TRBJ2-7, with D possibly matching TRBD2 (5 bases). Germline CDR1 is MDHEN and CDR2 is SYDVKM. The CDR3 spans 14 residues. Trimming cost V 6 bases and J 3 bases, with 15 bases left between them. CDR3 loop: CASSPLFGSYEQYF. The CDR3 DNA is TGTGCCAGCAGCCCCCTTTTTGGGAGCTACGAGCAGTACTTC.

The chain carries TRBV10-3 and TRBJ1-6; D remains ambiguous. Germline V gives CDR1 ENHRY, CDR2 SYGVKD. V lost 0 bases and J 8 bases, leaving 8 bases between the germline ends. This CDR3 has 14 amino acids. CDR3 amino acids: CAISESRDYSPLHF. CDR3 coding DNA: TGTGCCATCAGTGAGTCTAGGGATTATTCACCCCTCCACTTT.

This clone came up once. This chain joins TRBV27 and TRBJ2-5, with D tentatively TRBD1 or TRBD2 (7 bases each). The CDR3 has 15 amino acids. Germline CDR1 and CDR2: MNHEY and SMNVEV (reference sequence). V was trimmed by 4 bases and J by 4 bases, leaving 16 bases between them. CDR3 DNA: TGTGCCAGCAGTTCAGGGGGGGGTGTAGGAGAGACCCAGTACTTC. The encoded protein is CASSSGGGVGETQYF.

The CDR3 spells CASSLEGVWSYEQYF. For the CDR3, the DNA is TGTGCCAGCAGCTTAGAAGGGGTCTGGTCCTACGAGCAGTACTTC. The rearrangement joins TRBV11-2 to TRBJ2-7; perhaps TRBD1 as D (5 bases). Between the trimmed V and J ends, which lost 0 bases and 1 base, there was a span of 10 bases. The CDR3 is 15 residues long. Germline CDR1 SGHAT, CDR2 FQNNGV.

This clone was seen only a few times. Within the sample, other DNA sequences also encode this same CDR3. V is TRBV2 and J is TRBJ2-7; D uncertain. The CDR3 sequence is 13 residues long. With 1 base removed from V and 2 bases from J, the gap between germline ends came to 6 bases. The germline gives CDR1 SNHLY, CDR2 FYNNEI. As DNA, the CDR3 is TGTGCCAGCAGTGAAGGAACAGCCTACGAGCAGTACTTC. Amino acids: CASSEGTAYEQYF.

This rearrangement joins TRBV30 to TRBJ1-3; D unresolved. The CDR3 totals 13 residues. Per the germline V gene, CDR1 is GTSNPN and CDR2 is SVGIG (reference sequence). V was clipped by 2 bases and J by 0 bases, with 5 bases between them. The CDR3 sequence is CAWSYGSGNTIYF. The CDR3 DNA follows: TGTGCCTGGAGTTATGGCTCTGGAAACACCATATATTTT.

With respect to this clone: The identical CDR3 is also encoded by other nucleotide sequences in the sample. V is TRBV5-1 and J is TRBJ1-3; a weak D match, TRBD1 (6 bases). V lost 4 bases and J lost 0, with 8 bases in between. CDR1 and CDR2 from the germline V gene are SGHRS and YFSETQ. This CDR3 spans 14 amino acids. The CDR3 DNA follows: TGCGCCAGCAGCGAGGGGGGCTCTGGAAACACCATATATTTT. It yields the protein CASSEGGSGNTIYF.

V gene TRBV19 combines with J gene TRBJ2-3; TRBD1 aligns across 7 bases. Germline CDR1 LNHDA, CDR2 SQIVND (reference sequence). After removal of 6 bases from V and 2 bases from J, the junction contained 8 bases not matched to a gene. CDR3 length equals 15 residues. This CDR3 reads CASSLGQPNTDTQYF. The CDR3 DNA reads TGTGCCAGTAGCTTGGGACAGCCAAACACAGATACGCAGTATTTT.